This TCR beta chain derives from a study of blood T cell repertoires in COVID-19 (TCRdb year 2020). A note on the overall study: The collaborator samples originated in the United States, Italy and Spain and spanned the acute and convalescent phases of COVID-19. Samples were obtained from the ongoing ImmuneRACE study (first 160 participants) and from about 1,300 subjects provided by 6 global collaborators. Where available, HLA class I and class II types were obtained from metadata supplied by the sample provider rather than from assay-based typing. The sample metadata nearly always contained a de-identified subject ID, COVID-19 status, age in years and sex. The material from the prospective study consisted of cDNA or gDNA derived from T cells, B-cell-depleted T cells, or PBMCs. Subjects who had been exposed to COVID-19, were actively infected with it, or had recovered from it provided the deeply sampled blood TCRbeta repertoires that made up the dataset. The repertoires were released in a freely available public database intended as a resource for research on the immune response to SARS-CoV-2.

For CDR1 and CDR2, the germline V gene lists SGHVS and FQNEAQ. Deletion took 5 bases off V and 4 bases off J, with a span of 9 bases between the germline ends. The CDR3, from cysteine to phenylalanine, totals 13 residues. The read is trimmed to its CDR3 DNA, 39 bases read in frame from base 1. In regard to this clone: Its antigen remains unidentified. No much larger clonotype is one base removed from it; base qualities were not supplied.

The paper's findings and limits, for the study overall: The quantity of clinical and demographic metadata differed by source and by participant and was supplied without curation.

The immunoSEQ Assay, a bias-controlled multiplex PCR, was used to amplify TCRbeta CDR3 regions from genomic DNA. In the paper's pipeline: Within the assay, amplification of reference gene primers was used to estimate how many nucleated cells each sample contained. To quantify the absolute abundance of each unique TCRbeta CDR3 rearrangement, sequence reads were collapsed and filtered. Productive Simpson clonality was computed per sample as the square root of Simpson's diversity index over productive rearrangements. Not all clones reach the TCRdb copy of this immuneACCESS table, which keeps in-frame sequences only. Checked studies attribute under half of the gap to unresolved V genes and leave the rest unexplained. D and trimming come from the DNA, and the V and J calls and clone size come from that table. In this sample the table shows roughly 250,000 clones, 82% of which occur a single time. Together, the top ten hold approximately 13% of the sample.

Collaborating institutions collected whole blood in K2EDTA tubes following their own protocols. For TCRbeta analysis, collaborator samples were shipped as frozen whole blood, as isolated PBMCs, or as DNA extracted from either sample type. The rearrangement combines TRBV7-8 with TRBJ1-5, with TRBD1 perhaps the D gene, on 5 matching bases. The sample was peripheral blood. The TCR originated in an older woman with active or convalescent COVID-19. The sequenced DNA: TGTGCCAGCAGCATAAACAGGAATCAGCCCCAGCATTTT. Translated, this is CASSINRNQPQHF.